This TCR beta chain was sequenced for a study of cytomegalovirus exposure and HLA in healthy donors. Study observations and caveats: Usually a TCR sequence was rare, but some public TCRs were found in many donors.

In the case of this clone: Its antigen is unidentified.

This table comes from immunoSEQ multiplex PCR, and its TCRdb copy is limited to in-frame clones, with some not included. The data hold 100,000 to 150,000 clones, with roughly 93% observed a single time. Sequencing used PBMCs. The TCR was taken from a young woman in good health and CMV-seronegative.

CDR3 sequence: CASSSGTGGEKLFF. CDR3 DNA sequence: TGTGCCAGCAGCTCCGGGACAGGGGGTGAAAAACTGTTTTTT. V usage is TRBV7-9 and J usage is TRBJ1-4, with 11 bases lining up with TRBD1. The CDR3 is 14 residues long. V was pared by 4 bases and J by 7 bases, with 2 bases of the junction left unmatched. Per the germline V gene, CDR1 is SEHNR and CDR2 is FQNEAQ (reference sequence).